This T cell receptor (beta chain) was profiled in a study of neurological immune-mediated disorders. Described time point: longitudinal time-point 3. Findings and caveats of the study: It was HTLV-1-associated myelopathy that showed the most TCR clonal expansion, while multiple sclerosis showed the least, falling below healthy controls.

CDR1 and CDR2 (germline): SGHRS, YFSETQ. The CDR3 runs to 15 residues. Regarding this clonotype: What it recognizes is unknown. A junction end diverges from the germline sequence, so it may reflect a read error.

From the 5' RACE reads, TCRdb called clonotypes with MiXCR, one entry per CDR3 protein. The top ten clones hold more than 2.5% of a sample with around 97,000 distinct CDR3 sequences, 10% to 13% of them seen once. The sequence was collected from a female donor with HTLV-1-associated myelopathy (HAM/TSP). The sequenced sample consisted of PBMCs. V usage is TRBV5-1 and J usage is TRBJ2-1; no firm D call. The CDR3 DNA sequence: TGCACCAGCAGCTTGGATCCAAGCTCCTACAATGAGCAGTTCTTC. This sequence encodes CTSSLDPSSYNEQFF.